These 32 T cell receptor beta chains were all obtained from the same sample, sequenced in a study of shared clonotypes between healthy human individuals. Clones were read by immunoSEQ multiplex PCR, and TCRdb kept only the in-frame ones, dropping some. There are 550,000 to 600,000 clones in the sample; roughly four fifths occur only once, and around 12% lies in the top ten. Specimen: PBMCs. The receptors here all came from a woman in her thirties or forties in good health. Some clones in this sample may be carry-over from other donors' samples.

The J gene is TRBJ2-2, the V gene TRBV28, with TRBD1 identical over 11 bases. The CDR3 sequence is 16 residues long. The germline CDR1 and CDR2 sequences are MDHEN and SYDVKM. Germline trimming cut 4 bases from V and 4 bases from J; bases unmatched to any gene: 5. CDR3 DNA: TGTGCCAGCAGTTCCCTGGGACAGGGGGTCACCGGGGAGCTGTTTTTT. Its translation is CASSSLGQGVTGELFF.

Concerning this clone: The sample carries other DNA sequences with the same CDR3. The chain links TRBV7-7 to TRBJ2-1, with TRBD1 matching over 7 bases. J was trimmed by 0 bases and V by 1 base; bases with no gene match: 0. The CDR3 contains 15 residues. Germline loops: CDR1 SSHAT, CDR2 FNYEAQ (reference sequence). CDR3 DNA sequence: TGTGCCAGCAGCTTAGGGGACAGCTCCTACAATGAGCAGTTCTTC. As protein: CASSLGDSSYNEQFF.

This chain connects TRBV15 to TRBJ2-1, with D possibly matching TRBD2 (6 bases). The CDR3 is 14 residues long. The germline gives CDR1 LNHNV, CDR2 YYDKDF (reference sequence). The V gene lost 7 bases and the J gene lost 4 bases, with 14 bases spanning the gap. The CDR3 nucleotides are TGTGCCACCATGAACGGGAGATCATACAATGAGCAGTTCTTC. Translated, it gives CATMNGRSYNEQFF.

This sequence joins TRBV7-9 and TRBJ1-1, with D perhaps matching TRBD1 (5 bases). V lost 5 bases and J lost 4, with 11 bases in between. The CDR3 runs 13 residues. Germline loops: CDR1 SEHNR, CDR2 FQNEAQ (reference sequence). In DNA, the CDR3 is TGTGCCAGCAGCCAAGATGGGGGCACTGAAGCTTTCTTT. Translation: CASSQDGGTEAFF.

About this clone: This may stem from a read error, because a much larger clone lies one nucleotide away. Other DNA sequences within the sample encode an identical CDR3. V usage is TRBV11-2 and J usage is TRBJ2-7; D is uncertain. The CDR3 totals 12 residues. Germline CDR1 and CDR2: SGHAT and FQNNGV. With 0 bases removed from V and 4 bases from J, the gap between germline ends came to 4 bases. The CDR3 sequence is CASSLDRYEQYF. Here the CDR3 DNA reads TGTGCCAGCAGCTTAGACAGATACGAGCAGTACTTC. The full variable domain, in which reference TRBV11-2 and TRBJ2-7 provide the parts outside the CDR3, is EAGVAQSPRYKIIEKRQSVAFWCNPISGHATLYWYQQILGQGPKLLIQFQNNGVVDDSQLPKDRFSAERLKGVDSTLKIQPAKLEDSAVYLCASSLDRYEQYFGPGTRLTVT.

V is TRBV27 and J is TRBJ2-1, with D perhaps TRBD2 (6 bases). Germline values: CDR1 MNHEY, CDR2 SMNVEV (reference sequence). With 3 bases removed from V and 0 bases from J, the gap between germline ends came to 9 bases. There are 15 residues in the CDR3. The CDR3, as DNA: TGTGCCAGCAGTTTTGGGCGGGGCTCCTACAATGAGCAGTTCTTC. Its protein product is CASSFGRGSYNEQFF.

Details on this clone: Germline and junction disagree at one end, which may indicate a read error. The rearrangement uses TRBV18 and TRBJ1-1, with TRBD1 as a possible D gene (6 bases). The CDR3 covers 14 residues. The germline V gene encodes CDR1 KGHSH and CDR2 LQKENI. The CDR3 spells CASSPQGTATEAFF. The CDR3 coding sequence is TGTGCCAGCTCTCCACAGGGTACCGCCACTGAAGCTTTCTTT.

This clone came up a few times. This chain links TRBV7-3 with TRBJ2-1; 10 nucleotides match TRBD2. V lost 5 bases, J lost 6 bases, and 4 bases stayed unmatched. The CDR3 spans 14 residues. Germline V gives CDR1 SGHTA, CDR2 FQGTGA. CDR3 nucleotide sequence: TGTGCCAGCAGCCTTCTAGCGGGAGTCAATGAGCAGTTCTTC. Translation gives CASSLLAGVNEQFF.

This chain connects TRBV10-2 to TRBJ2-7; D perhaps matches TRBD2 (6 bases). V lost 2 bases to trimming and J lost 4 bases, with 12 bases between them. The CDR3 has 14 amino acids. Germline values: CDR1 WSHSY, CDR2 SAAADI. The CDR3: CASSEAGRGYEQYF. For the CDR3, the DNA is TGCGCCAGCAGTGAGGCAGGGCGGGGATACGAGCAGTACTTC.

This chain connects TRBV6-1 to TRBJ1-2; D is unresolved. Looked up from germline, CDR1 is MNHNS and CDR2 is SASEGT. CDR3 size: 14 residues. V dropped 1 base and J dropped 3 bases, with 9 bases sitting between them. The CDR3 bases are TGTGCCAGCAGTGAAGGGGGAGGCCACTATGGCTACACCTTC. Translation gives CASSEGGGHYGYTF.

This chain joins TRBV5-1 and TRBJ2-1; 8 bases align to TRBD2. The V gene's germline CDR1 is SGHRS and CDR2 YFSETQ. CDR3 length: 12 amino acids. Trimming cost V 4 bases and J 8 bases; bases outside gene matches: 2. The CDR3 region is CASSPGLDEQFF. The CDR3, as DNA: TGCGCCAGCAGCCCGGGACTAGATGAGCAGTTCTTC.

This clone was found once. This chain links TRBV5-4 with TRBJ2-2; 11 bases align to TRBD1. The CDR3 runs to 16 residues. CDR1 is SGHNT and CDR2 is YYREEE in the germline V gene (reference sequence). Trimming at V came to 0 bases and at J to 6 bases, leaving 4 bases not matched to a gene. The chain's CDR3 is CASSLAWTGGSGELFF. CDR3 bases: TGTGCCAGCAGCTTGGCGTGGACAGGGGGCTCCGGGGAGCTGTTTTTT. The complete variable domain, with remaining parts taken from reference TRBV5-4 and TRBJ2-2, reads ETGVTQSPTHLIKTRGQQVTLRCSSQSGHNTVSWYQQALGQGPQFIFQYYREEENGRGNFPPRFSGLQFPNYSSELNVNALELDDSALYLCASSLAWTGGSGELFFGEGSRLTVL.

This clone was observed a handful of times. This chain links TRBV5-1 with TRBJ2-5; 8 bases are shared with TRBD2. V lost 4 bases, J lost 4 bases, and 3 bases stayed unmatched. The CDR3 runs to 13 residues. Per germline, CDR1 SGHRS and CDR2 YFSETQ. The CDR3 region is CASSPGGGETQYF. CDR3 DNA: TGCGCCAGCAGCCCGGGAGGGGGAGAGACCCAGTACTTC. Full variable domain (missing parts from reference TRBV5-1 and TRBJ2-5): KAGVTQTPRYLIKTRGQQVTLSCSPISGHRSVSWYQQTPGQGLQFLFEYFSETQRNKGNFPGRFSGRQFSNSRSEMNVSTLELGDSALYLCASSPGGGETQYFGPGTRLLVL.

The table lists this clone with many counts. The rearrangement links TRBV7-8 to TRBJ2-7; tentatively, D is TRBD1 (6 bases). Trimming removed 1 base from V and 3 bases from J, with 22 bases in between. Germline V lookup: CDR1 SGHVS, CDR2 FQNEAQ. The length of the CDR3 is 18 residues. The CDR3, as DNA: TGTGCCAGCAGCTTAGTTGGGGGTAGGGGGTCCTTTTACTACGAGCAGTACTTC. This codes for CASSLVGGRGSFYYEQYF. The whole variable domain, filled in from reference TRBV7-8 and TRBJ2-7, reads GAGVSQSPRYKVAKRGQDVALRCDPISGHVSLFWYQQALGQGPEFLTYFQNEAQLDKSGLPSDRFFAERPEGSVSTLKIQRTQQEDSAVYLCASSLVGGRGSFYYEQYFGPGTRLTVT.

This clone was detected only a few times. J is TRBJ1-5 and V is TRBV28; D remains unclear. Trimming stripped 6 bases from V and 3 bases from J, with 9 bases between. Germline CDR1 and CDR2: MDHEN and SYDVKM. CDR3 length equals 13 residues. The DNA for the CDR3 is TGTGCCAGCAGCGTACCGGCCAATCAGCCCCAGCATTTT. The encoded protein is CASSVPANQPQHF.

The CDR3 region has the DNA TGCGCCAGCAGCTCAGGGGGCCCCTCACCCTACGAGCAGTACTTC. It is translated as CASSSGGPSPYEQYF. The chain uses TRBV5-1 and TRBJ2-7, with 8 bases identical to TRBD1. There are 15 residues in the CDR3. Germline V gene sequence: CDR1 SGHRS, CDR2 YFSETQ. Trimming at V came to 3 bases and at J to 2 bases, leaving 7 bases not matched to a gene.

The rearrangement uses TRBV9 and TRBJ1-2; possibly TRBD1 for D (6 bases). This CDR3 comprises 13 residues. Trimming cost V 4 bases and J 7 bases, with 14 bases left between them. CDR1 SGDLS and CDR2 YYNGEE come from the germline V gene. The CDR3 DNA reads TGTGCCAGCAGCCCTTCACAGGGACTTGGCTACACCTTC. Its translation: CASSPSQGLGYTF.

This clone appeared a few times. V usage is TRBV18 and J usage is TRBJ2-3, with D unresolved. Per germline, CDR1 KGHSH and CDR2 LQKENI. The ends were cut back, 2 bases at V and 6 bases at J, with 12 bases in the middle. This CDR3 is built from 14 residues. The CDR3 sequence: CASSPSETRDTQYF. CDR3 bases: TGTGCCAGCTCACCATCCGAAACAAGGGATACGCAGTATTTT.

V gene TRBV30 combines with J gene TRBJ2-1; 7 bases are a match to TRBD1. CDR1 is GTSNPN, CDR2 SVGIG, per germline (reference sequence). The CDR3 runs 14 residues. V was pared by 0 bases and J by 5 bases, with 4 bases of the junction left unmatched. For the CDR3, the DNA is TGTGCCTGGAGTGTCCCCGGGACAGACAATGAGCAGTTCTTC. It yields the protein CAWSVPGTDNEQFF.

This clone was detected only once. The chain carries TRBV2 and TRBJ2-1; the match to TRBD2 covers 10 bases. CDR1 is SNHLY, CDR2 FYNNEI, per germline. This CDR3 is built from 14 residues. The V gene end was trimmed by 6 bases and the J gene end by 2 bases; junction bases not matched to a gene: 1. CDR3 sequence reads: CASRTSGTYNEQFF. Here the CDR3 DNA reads TGTGCCAGCAGAACTAGCGGGACCTACAATGAGCAGTTCTTC.

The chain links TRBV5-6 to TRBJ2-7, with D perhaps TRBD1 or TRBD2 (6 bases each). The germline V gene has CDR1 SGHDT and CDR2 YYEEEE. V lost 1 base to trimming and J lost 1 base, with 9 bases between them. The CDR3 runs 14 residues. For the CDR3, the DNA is TGTGCCAGCAGCTTGCCGGGGGCTTCCTACGAGCAGTACTTC. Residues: CASSLPGASYEQYF. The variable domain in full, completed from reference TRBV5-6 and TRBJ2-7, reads DAGVTQSPTHLIKTRGQQVTLRCSPKSGHDTVSWYQQALGQGPQFIFQYYEEEERQRGNFPDRFSGHQFPNYSSELNVNALLLGDSALYLCASSLPGASYEQYFGPGTRLTVT.

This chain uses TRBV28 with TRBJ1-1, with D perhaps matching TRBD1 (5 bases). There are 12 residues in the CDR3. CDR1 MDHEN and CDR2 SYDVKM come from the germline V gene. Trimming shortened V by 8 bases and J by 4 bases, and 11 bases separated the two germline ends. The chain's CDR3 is CASQQVPTEAFF. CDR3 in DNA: TGTGCCAGCCAACAGGTCCCCACTGAAGCTTTCTTT.

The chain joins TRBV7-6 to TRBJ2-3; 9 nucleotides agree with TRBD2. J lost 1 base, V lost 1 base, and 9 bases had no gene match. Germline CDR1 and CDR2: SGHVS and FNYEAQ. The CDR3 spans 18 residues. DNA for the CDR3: TGTGCCAGCAGCTTAGAGGGTAGCGGGAGTTCTCGCACAGATACGCAGTATTTT. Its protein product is CASSLEGSGSSRTDTQYF.

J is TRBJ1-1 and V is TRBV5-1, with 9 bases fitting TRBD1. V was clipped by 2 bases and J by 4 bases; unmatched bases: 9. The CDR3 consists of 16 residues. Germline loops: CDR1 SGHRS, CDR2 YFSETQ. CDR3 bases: TGCGCCAGCAGCTTCAACTCTGGGACAGGGAGCACTGAAGCTTTCTTT. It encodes CASSFNSGTGSTEAFF.

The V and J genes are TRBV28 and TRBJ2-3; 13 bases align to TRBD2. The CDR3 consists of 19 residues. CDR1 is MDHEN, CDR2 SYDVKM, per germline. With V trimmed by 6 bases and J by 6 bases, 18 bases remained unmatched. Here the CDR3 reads CASSKQGTSGVGLLDTQYF. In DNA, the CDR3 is TGTGCCAGCAGCAAACAGGGGACTAGCGGGGTAGGGCTGTTGGATACGCAGTATTTT.

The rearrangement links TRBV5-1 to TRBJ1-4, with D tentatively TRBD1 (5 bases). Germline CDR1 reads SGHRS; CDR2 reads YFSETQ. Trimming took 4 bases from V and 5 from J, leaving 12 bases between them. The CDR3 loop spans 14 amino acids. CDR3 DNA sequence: TGCGCCAGCAGCCCGGACACCCAAAATGAAAAACTGTTTTTT. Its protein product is CASSPDTQNEKLFF. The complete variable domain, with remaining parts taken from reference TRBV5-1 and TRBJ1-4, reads KAGVTQTPRYLIKTRGQQVTLSCSPISGHRSVSWYQQTPGQGLQFLFEYFSETQRNKGNFPGRFSGRQFSNSRSEMNVSTLELGDSALYLCASSPDTQNEKLFFGSGTQLSVL.

The CDR3 region has the DNA TGTGCCAGCAGCGGGGGGTTCGTCTATGGCTACACCTTC. As protein: CASSGGFVYGYTF. The chain has TRBV28 and TRBJ1-2, with D perhaps TRBD1 (5 bases). Between the trimmed V and J ends, which lost 6 bases and 4 bases, there was a span of 12 bases. Germline CDR1 MDHEN, CDR2 SYDVKM. The CDR3 has 13 residues.

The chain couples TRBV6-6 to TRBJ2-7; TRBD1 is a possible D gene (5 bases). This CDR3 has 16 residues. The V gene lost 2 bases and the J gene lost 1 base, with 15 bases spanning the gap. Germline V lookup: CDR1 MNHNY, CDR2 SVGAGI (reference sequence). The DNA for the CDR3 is TGTGCCAGCAGTTACGCAAACCAGGGCCTTTCCTACGAGCAGTACTTC. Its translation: CASSYANQGLSYEQYF.

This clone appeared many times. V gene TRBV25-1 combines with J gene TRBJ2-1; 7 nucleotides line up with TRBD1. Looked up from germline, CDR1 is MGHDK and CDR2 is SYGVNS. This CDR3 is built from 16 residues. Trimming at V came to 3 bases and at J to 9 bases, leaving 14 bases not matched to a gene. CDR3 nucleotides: TGTGCCAGCAGTGAGCTCGGGACAGAAGATGTTGGTGAGCAGTTCTTC. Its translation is CASSELGTEDVGEQFF.

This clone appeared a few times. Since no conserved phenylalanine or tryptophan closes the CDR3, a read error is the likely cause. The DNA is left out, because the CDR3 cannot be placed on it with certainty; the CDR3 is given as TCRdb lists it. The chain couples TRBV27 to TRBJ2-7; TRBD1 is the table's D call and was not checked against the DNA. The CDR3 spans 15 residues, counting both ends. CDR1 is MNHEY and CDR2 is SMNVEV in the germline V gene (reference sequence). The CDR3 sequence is CASSLRGGTGHPLPP.

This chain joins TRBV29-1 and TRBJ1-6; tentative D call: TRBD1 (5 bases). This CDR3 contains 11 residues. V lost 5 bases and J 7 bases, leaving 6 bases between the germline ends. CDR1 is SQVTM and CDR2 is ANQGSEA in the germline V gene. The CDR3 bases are TGCAGCGTTCCAGGGAATTCACCCCTCCACTTT. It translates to CSVPGNSPLHF.

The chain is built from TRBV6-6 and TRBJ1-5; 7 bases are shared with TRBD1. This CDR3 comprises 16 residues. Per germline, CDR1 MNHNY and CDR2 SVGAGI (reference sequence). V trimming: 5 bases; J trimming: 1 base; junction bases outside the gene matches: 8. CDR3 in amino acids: CASSHFRGQSNQPQHF. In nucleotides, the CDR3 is TGTGCCAGCAGTCACTTCAGGGGACAGAGCAATCAGCCCCAGCATTTT.